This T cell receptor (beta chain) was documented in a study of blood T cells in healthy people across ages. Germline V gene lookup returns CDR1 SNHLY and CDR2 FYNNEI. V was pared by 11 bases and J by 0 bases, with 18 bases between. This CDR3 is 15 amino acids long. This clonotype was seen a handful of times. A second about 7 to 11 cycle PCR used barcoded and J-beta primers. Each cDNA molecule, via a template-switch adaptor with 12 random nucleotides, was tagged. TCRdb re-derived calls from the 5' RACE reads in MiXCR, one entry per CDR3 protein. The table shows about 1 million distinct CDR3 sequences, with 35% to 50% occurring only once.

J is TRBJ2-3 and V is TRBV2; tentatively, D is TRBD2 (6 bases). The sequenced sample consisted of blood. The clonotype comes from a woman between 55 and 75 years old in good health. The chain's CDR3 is CAPDGGPSSTDTQYF. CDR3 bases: TGTGCCCCCGACGGAGGGCCCTCTAGCACAGATACGCAGTATTTT.